These 21 T cell receptor beta chains originate from one sample sequenced in a study of OX40 agonist ivuxolimab in advanced cancers. Sequenced by immunoSEQ multiplex PCR; TCRdb stores in-frame clones only, minus some. This sample yields around 50,000 clones, of which 85% are seen a single time; roughly 22% belongs to the top ten. The source material was CD4+ or CD8+ T cells sorted from blood, sampled in a trial of the OX40 agonist ivuxolimab. These receptors all come from an adult with an advanced solid tumor such as melanoma, head and neck, liver or kidney cancer.

This clone was detected only once. The chain uses TRBV7-2 and TRBJ1-3; tentatively, D is TRBD1 (5 bases). The CDR3 length is 17 residues. V was shortened by 5 bases and J by 1 base, with 18 bases between the two germline ends. Germline loops: CDR1 SGHTA, CDR2 FQGNSA. The CDR3 sequence is CASSPLGGVLSGNTIYF. The CDR3 DNA follows: TGTGCCAGCAGCCCCCTTGGGGGGGTCCTTTCTGGAAACACCATATATTTT.

Only one count was recorded for this clone. This chain uses TRBV9 with TRBJ2-1; D remains unclear. Germline CDR1 SGDLS, CDR2 YYNGEE. The CDR3 is 14 amino acids. Trimming pared 0 bases from V and 2 bases from J, leaving 6 bases between. The CDR3 here is CASSVGTAYNEQFF. The DNA of the CDR3 is TGTGCCAGCAGCGTAGGGACGGCCTACAATGAGCAGTTCTTC.

The chain joins TRBV7-9 to TRBJ1-1; no clear D. CDR1 is SEHNR, CDR2 FQNEAQ, per germline (reference sequence). There are 13 residues in the CDR3. V gave up 3 bases and J gave up 4 bases, with 9 bases separating them. DNA for the CDR3: TGTGCCAGCAGCTTTCCAGTGAGCACTGAAGCTTTCTTT. It codes for CASSFPVSTEAFF.

V gene TRBV28 combines with J gene TRBJ1-2; 11 bases align to TRBD1. V was clipped by 3 bases and J by 4 bases; unmatched bases: 1. The germline V gene encodes CDR1 MDHEN and CDR2 SYDVKM. CDR3 length: 14 residues. CDR3 nucleotides: TGTGCCAGCAGTTTGGGGACAGGGGGCTATGGCTACACCTTC. Protein sequence: CASSLGTGGYGYTF.

This clone was observed a single time. The chain links TRBV5-6 to TRBJ2-2; TRBD1 or TRBD2 may be the D gene (5 bases each). Trimming cost V 8 bases and J 5 bases, with 25 bases left between them. The CDR3 has 17 amino acids. Germline V gives CDR1 SGHDT, CDR2 YYEEEE. The CDR3 here is CASSSHGNWGRTGELFF. CDR3 DNA: TGTGCCAGTTCATCCCATGGGAACTGGGGACGGACCGGGGAGCTGTTTTTT.

The chain combines TRBV5-1 with TRBJ1-1; D ambiguous. V was pared by 1 base and J by 5 bases, with 15 bases between. The length of the CDR3 is 15 residues. Germline values: CDR1 SGHRS, CDR2 YFSETQ. CDR3 in DNA: TGCGCCAGCAGCTTGTCCCCGGGCGGCGTGACTGAAGCTTTCTTT. It encodes CASSLSPGGVTEAFF.

Only one count was recorded for this clone. The V and J genes are TRBV6-4 and TRBJ2-2; D remains ambiguous. V gave up 8 bases and J gave up 1 base, with 5 bases separating them. CDR3 size: 12 residues. CDR1 and CDR2 from the germline V gene are MRHNA and SNTAGT. Here the CDR3 reads CASGENTGELFF. For the CDR3, the DNA is TGTGCCAGCGGGGAGAACACCGGGGAGCTGTTTTTT.

The chain uses TRBV10-3 and TRBJ2-3; maybe TRBD2 (6 bases). Germline CDR1 and CDR2: ENHRY and SYGVKD. The CDR3 is 14 residues long. Trimming took off 6 bases at V and 3 bases at J, with 13 bases between the two ends. The CDR3 region is CAISGGVGTDTQYF. The CDR3 nucleotides read TGTGCCATCAGCGGAGGGGTGGGGACAGATACGCAGTATTTT.

V usage is TRBV5-1 and J usage is TRBJ2-7; possibly TRBD1 for D (5 bases). Trimming cost V 8 bases and J 3 bases, with 9 bases left between them. This CDR3 has 11 residues. CDR1 and CDR2 (germline): SGHRS, YFSETQ. CDR3 DNA sequence: TGCGCCAGTCAAACAGGCTACGAGCAGTACTTC. This sequence encodes CASQTGYEQYF.

Turning to this clone: Other DNA sequences in the same sample also yield this CDR3. This chain links TRBV9 with TRBJ1-5; D gene uncertain. There are 13 residues in the CDR3. Germline CDR1 reads SGDLS; CDR2 reads YYNGEE. V shed 2 bases and J shed 1 base, with 4 bases lying between them. The CDR3 DNA reads TGTGCCAGCAGCGTGGGAAGCAATCAGCCCCAGCATTTT. This sequence encodes CASSVGSNQPQHF. Looking up the rest from reference TRBV9 and TRBJ1-5 gives the full variable domain: DSGVTQTPKHLITATGQRVTLRCSPRSGDLSVYWYQQSLDQGLQFLIQYYNGEERAKGNILERFSAQQFPDLHSELNLSSLELGDSALYFCASSVGSNQPQHFGDGTRLSIL.

The rearrangement links TRBV27 to TRBJ2-7; 7 bases align to TRBD2. Germline CDR1 and CDR2: MNHEY and SMNVEV (reference sequence). This CDR3 spans 13 amino acids. Trimming removed 5 bases from V and 3 bases from J; junction bases left unmatched: 4. CDR3 in DNA: TGTGCCAGCAGTCGGGGAGGGGACTACGAGCAGTACGTC. Amino acids: CASSRGGDYEQYV.

The chain carries TRBV11-2 and TRBJ1-1; D possibly corresponds to TRBD1 (5 bases). CDR1 is SGHAT and CDR2 is FQNNGV in the germline V gene. This CDR3 has 12 amino acids. Trimming took 0 bases from V and 8 from J, leaving 7 bases between them. The CDR3 loop reads CASSLEGQEAFF. The CDR3 DNA follows: TGTGCCAGCAGCTTAGAGGGGCAGGAAGCTTTCTTT. The entire variable domain, with the rest obtained from reference TRBV11-2 and TRBJ1-1, is as follows: EAGVAQSPRYKIIEKRQSVAFWCNPISGHATLYWYQQILGQGPKLLIQFQNNGVVDDSQLPKDRFSAERLKGVDSTLKIQPAKLEDSAVYLCASSLEGQEAFFGQGTRLTVV.

This chain joins TRBV4-2 and TRBJ2-1; D may match TRBD1 or TRBD2 (5 bases each). V gave up 4 bases and J gave up 0 bases, with 13 bases separating them. Germline CDR1 is LGHNA and CDR2 is YNFKEQ. CDR3 length equals 16 residues. The DNA of the CDR3 is TGTGCCAGCAGCCCGAACGAGGGGAGCTCCTACAATGAGCAGTTCTTC. It codes for CASSPNEGSSYNEQFF.

The chain uses TRBV7-2 and TRBJ2-3, with D unresolved. From germline, CDR1 is SGHTA and CDR2 FQGNSA. This CDR3 is 17 amino acids long. Trimming pared 1 base from V and 2 bases from J, leaving 16 bases between. The CDR3 is CASSLDPGKDYTDTQYF. DNA for the CDR3: TGTGCCAGCAGCTTAGACCCTGGCAAAGATTACACAGATACGCAGTATTTT.

The V and J genes are TRBV20-1 and TRBJ2-7, with D maybe TRBD2 (6 bases). CDR1 DFQATT and CDR2 SNEGSKA come from the germline V gene (reference sequence). CDR3 length: 10 amino acids. V was pared by 3 bases and J by 13 bases, with 13 bases between. CDR3 in DNA: TGCAGTGCTAGGAACGGAGGGTTCTACTTC. As protein: CSARNGGFYF.

The J gene is TRBJ2-2, the V gene TRBV10-1; D is unresolved. The CDR3 has 14 amino acids. V lost 0 bases to trimming and J lost 2 bases, with 4 bases between them. Germline V lookup: CDR1 WNHNN, CDR2 SYGVQD (reference sequence). The CDR3 sequence is CASSESINTGELFF. For the CDR3, the DNA is TGCGCCAGCAGTGAGTCCATAAACACCGGGGAGCTGTTTTTT.

This clone was picked up one time. This chain links TRBV15 with TRBJ2-7, with a tentative D call TRBD1 (6 bases). Per the germline V gene, CDR1 is LNHNV and CDR2 is YYDKDF (reference sequence). CDR3 length: 16 residues. The V end was cut by 1 base, the J end by 3 bases, with 16 bases between. The CDR3 nucleotides are TGTGCCACCAGCAGAGTTCCCCGACAGGAGAGCTACGAGCAGTACTTC. Encoded protein: CATSRVPRQESYEQYF.

V gene TRBV10-3 combines with J gene TRBJ1-2; tentatively, D is TRBD1 (5 bases). V was trimmed by 10 bases and J by 5 bases, leaving 29 bases between them. The CDR3 consists of 17 residues. Per germline, CDR1 ENHRY and CDR2 SYGVKD. The CDR3 reads CASSPTGTAHVQYGYTF. The CDR3 coding sequence is TGTGCCAGCAGCCCCACCGGGACCGCGCACGTCCAATATGGCTACACCTTC.

This CDR3 is CASSEFRGGYYNEQFF. The CDR3 region has the DNA TGTGCCAGCAGTGAATTCAGGGGTGGATATTACAATGAGCAGTTCTTC. The chain has TRBV6-1 and TRBJ2-1; D perhaps matches TRBD1 (6 bases). The CDR3 is 16 residues long. Trimming shortened V by 2 bases and J by 4 bases, and 15 bases separated the two germline ends. The germline V gene has CDR1 MNHNS and CDR2 SASEGT.

This clone was recorded once. V gene TRBV19 combines with J gene TRBJ2-5, with a weak D call TRBD2 (5 bases). The CDR3 consists of 14 residues. V lost 5 bases, J lost 3 bases, and 13 bases lay in between. Germline assignment: CDR1 LNHDA and CDR2 SQIVND (reference sequence). The CDR3 nucleotides read TGTGCCAGTAGTCTCGACCCCGGGGAAGAGACCCAGTACTTC. It yields the protein CASSLDPGEETQYF.

The gene calls are TRBV9 and TRBJ2-1; TRBD2 matches 11 bases. CDR1 is SGDLS, CDR2 YYNGEE, per germline. This CDR3 has 15 residues. V shed 0 bases and J 8 bases; nucleotides not matched to a gene: 4. CDR3 DNA: TGTGCCAGCAGCGTAGTGGTAGCGGGGGGGCATGAGCAGTTCTTC. Its translation: CASSVVVAGGHEQFF.